One sample yielded the 23 T cell receptor beta chains listed below, sequenced in a study of blood T cells in healthy people across ages. Combining a sample-barcoded 5' primer with a J-beta primer mix, a second PCR ran for roughly 6 to 12 cycles. From the 5' RACE reads, TCRdb called clonotypes with MiXCR, one entry per CDR3 protein. This table has 750,000 to 850,000 distinct CDR3 sequences, 25% appearing once. A further study also used this sample, focusing on T cells of mothers and their children.

Sequencing was carried out using blood. The receptors were gathered from a boy younger than 18 in good health.

This clonotype was detected a few times. The chain carries TRBV4-3 and TRBJ2-3; D is unclear. Germline assignment: CDR1 LGHNA and CDR2 YSLEER. The V end was cut by 0 bases, the J end by 1 base, with 11 bases between. The CDR3 runs to 16 residues. CDR3 sequence reads: CASSQDPRWGTDTQYF. CDR3 sequence (DNA): TGCGCCAGCAGCCAAGATCCACGGTGGGGCACAGATACGCAGTATTTT.

With regard to this clonotype: Mismatch with germline at one junction end may stem from a read error. This chain links TRBV19 with TRBJ2-3; D perhaps matches TRBD2 (6 bases). The CDR3 is made up of 14 amino acids. The V gene's germline CDR1 is LNHDA and CDR2 SQIVND (reference sequence). The CDR3 DNA follows: TGTGCCAGTAGTATCCAAGGGGTCGGAGGGCCTAGCCAGTTT. Protein: CASSIQGVGGPSQF.

This sequence joins TRBV5-1 and TRBJ2-6; D is unclear. The ends were cut back, 1 base at V and 0 bases at J, with 8 bases in the middle. CDR3 length: 16 amino acids. Germline CDR1 is SGHRS and CDR2 is YFSETQ. CDR3 residues: CASSLHALSGANVLTF. CDR3 in DNA: TGCGCCAGCAGCTTGCATGCACTCTCTGGGGCCAACGTCCTGACTTTC.

The table lists this clonotype with a few counts. This chain joins TRBV4-1 and TRBJ1-2; TRBD1 matches at 7 bases. This CDR3 region has 13 residues. With V trimmed by 8 bases and J by 3 bases, 6 bases remained unmatched. Germline V CDR1 and CDR2: MGHRA, YSYEKL. The CDR3 nucleotides are TGCGCCAGCTCTAACGACAGGGACTATGGCTACACCTTC. This translates into CASSNDRDYGYTF.

The chain is built from TRBV7-9 and TRBJ1-2; the match to TRBD1 covers 8 bases. V was clipped by 7 bases and J by 6 bases; unmatched bases: 16. Germline V gene data show CDR1 as SEHNR and CDR2 as FQNEAQ (reference sequence). The length of the CDR3 is 16 residues. CDR3 sequence reads: CASNPEGQGVNDGYTF. The CDR3 coding sequence is TGTGCCAGCAACCCAGAAGGACAGGGAGTGAACGATGGCTACACCTTC. The full variable domain, completed using reference TRBV7-9 and TRBJ1-2, is DTGVSQNPRHKITKRGQNVTFRCDPISEHNRLYWYRQTLGQGPEFLTYFQNEAQLEKSRLLSDRFSAERPKGSFSTLEIQRTEQGDSAMYLCASNPEGQGVNDGYTFGSGTRLTVV.

This clonotype was seen a few times. V and J are TRBV7-2 and TRBJ1-6; D is unresolved. Trimming shortened V by 5 bases and J by 2 bases, and 13 bases separated the two germline ends. The CDR3 runs 16 residues. Germline assignment: CDR1 SGHTA and CDR2 FQGNSA. CDR3 bases: TGTGCCAGCAGCGCCCGGACCTCCGCCTATAATTCACCCCTCCACTTT. Protein sequence: CASSARTSAYNSPLHF.

This chain connects TRBV7-8 to TRBJ2-5, with TRBD2 matching over 10 bases. The germline gives CDR1 SGHVS, CDR2 FQNEAQ. After removal of 5 bases from V and 4 bases from J, the junction contained 13 bases not matched to a gene. The CDR3 loop spans 17 amino acids. CDR3 DNA sequence: TGTGCCAGCAGCGAACTGGGAGCGGGGGGGCCGGTAGAGACCCAGTACTTC. Translated: CASSELGAGGPVETQYF.

A few counts support this clonotype. The chain couples TRBV10-2 to TRBJ2-6; D unclear. From germline, CDR1 is WSHSY and CDR2 SAAADI. The CDR3 spans 15 residues. V was pared by 0 bases and J by 0 bases, with 3 bases between. CDR3 in DNA: TGCGCCAGCAGTGAGTCCTACTCTGGGGCCAACGTCCTGACTTTC. This codes for CASSESYSGANVLTF.

This clonotype was seen a few times. The chain combines TRBV29-1 with TRBJ2-3; D is perhaps TRBD2 (6 bases). Trimming shortened V by 7 bases and J by 8 bases, and 13 bases separated the two germline ends. Looked up from germline, CDR1 is SQVTM and CDR2 is ANQGSEA. The CDR3 is made up of 11 amino acids. The CDR3 here is CSAPLGGTQYF. The CDR3 DNA sequence: TGCAGCGCGCCCCTGGGGGGTACGCAGTATTTT.

This chain connects TRBV6-2 or TRBV6-3 to TRBJ2-2; 9 bases align to TRBD1. The CDR3 contains 15 residues. V lost 7 bases to trimming and J lost 2 bases; unmatched junction nucleotides: 5. Germline V gene sequence: CDR1 MNHEY, CDR2 SVGEGT. Written as DNA, the CDR3 is TGTGCCAGCACAGGGACAGGGCTTAACACCGGGGAGCTGTTTTTT. Translating gives CASTGTGLNTGELFF.

The V and J genes are TRBV20-1 and TRBJ2-7; D might be TRBD1 (6 bases). V lost 3 bases and J lost 2, with 11 bases in between. The CDR3 length is 13 residues. Germline loops: CDR1 DFQATT, CDR2 SNEGSKA (reference sequence). CDR3 in amino acids: CSARVDRPYEQYF. In DNA, the CDR3 is TGCAGTGCTAGGGTGGACAGACCCTACGAGCAGTACTTC.

The table lists this clonotype with a few counts. This chain joins TRBV20-1 and TRBJ2-2; TRBD2 matches at 8 bases. Unmatched junction bases numbered 12, after V lost 3 bases and J lost 3 bases. The CDR3 covers 17 residues. Germline V gives CDR1 DFQATT, CDR2 SNEGSKA (reference sequence). The CDR3 sequence is CSARDSREAPDTGELFF. For the CDR3, the DNA is TGCAGTGCTAGGGATTCGCGGGAGGCTCCGGACACCGGGGAGCTGTTTTTT.

This clonotype was seen a few times. The chain employs TRBV10-2 and TRBJ2-2; 7 bases map to TRBD2. Losses at the gene ends were 2 bases for V and 7 bases for J; bases not matched to a gene: 4. Germline CDR1 reads WSHSY; CDR2 reads SAAADI. The CDR3 is 14 residues long. The CDR3 sequence is CASSEPGGSGELFF. CDR3 sequence (DNA): TGCGCCAGCAGTGAGCCCGGGGGGAGCGGGGAGCTGTTTTTT.

This clonotype has a handful of counts. This rearrangement joins TRBV10-3 to TRBJ2-2; tentatively, D is TRBD2 (5 bases). Germline CDR1 is ENHRY and CDR2 is SYGVKD. This CDR3 spans 15 amino acids. V lost 8 bases and J 7 bases, leaving 20 bases between the germline ends. The CDR3 coding sequence is TGTGCCATCTCCCTTGTCGGGGTGCCTGGCGGGGAGCTGTTTTTT. Translating gives CAISLVGVPGGELFF.

In its sample, this clonotype was seen a few times. The chain links TRBV7-2 to TRBJ2-5; D may be TRBD1 or TRBD2 (5 bases each). Germline V gives CDR1 SGHTA, CDR2 FQGNSA. Deletions cut 5 bases from V and 4 bases from J, with 14 bases between. The CDR3 spans 14 residues. The CDR3 nucleotides are TGTGCCAGCAGCCCCGGCCTGGGACCAGAGACCCAGTACTTC. This codes for CASSPGLGPETQYF.

This chain joins TRBV20-1 and TRBJ1-1; D possibly corresponds to TRBD1 (6 bases). The length of the CDR3 is 14 residues. Per the germline V gene, CDR1 is DFQATT and CDR2 is SNEGSKA (reference sequence). V lost 6 bases and J 0 bases, leaving 14 bases between the germline ends. CDR3: CSARQALMNTEAFF. CDR3 nucleotide sequence: TGCAGTGCCAGACAGGCACTAATGAACACTGAAGCTTTCTTT.

The chain combines TRBV7-6 with TRBJ2-5; 7 bases align to TRBD1. Germline V CDR1 and CDR2: SGHVS, FNYEAQ. With 4 bases clipped from V and 5 bases from J, the junction kept 13 bases outside the gene matches. The CDR3 has 16 amino acids. As DNA, the CDR3 is TGTGCCAGCAGCTCGTGGGACAGCACTTCACGGGAGACCCAGTACTTC. Amino acids: CASSSWDSTSRETQYF.

With respect to this clonotype: The junction differs from germline at one of its ends, possibly a read error. The chain uses TRBV2 and TRBJ2-2; 8 nucleotides align to TRBD2. Looked up from germline, CDR1 is SNHLY and CDR2 is FYNNEI. This CDR3 spans 18 amino acids. The CDR3 DNA sequence: TGTGCCAGGAACGGAAATTCCCCGACTAGCGTGGACACCGGGGAGCCGTTTTTT. Its protein is CARNGNSPTSVDTGEPFF.

This clonotype was seen only a few times. The genes are TRBV15 and TRBJ2-5, with a weak D call TRBD2 (7 bases). The assigned J gene may be wrong: the sequence end matches TRBJ2-1 better. Germline CDR1 is LNHNV and CDR2 is YYDKDF (reference sequence). The CDR3 contains 14 residues. The CDR3 is CATSRWRGGDEQFF. CDR3 sequence (DNA): TGTGCCACCAGCCGTTGGCGAGGGGGGGATGAGCAGTTCTTC.

This clonotype was counted between two and nine times. The chain links TRBV28 to TRBJ2-3, with 11 bases identical to TRBD1. V trimming: 4 bases; J trimming: 4 bases; junction bases outside the gene matches: 4. The length of the CDR3 is 15 residues. Germline lookup yields CDR1 MDHEN and CDR2 SYDVKM. The CDR3 DNA reads TGTGCCAGCAGTTCCCCGGGACAGGGGGCAGATACGCAGTATTTT. It yields the protein CASSSPGQGADTQYF.

This clonotype was counted between two and nine times. The CDR3 sequence: CASSLVSLQEEKLFF. DNA of the CDR3: TGTGCCAGCAGCTTAGTTAGCCTCCAGGAAGAAAAACTGTTTTTT. This rearrangement joins TRBV7-9 to TRBJ1-4, with unresolved D. This CDR3 has 15 residues. Germline lookup yields CDR1 SEHNR and CDR2 FQNEAQ (reference sequence). V lost 1 base to trimming and J lost 8 bases, with 14 bases between them.

This clonotype was counted a few times. In DNA form, the CDR3 reads TGTGCCAGCAGCCAAAGACAGGTCGGCTCCTACGAGCAGTACTTC. This translates into CASSQRQVGSYEQYF. The chain couples TRBV5-6 to TRBJ2-7, with TRBD1 as a possible D gene (6 bases). CDR1 and CDR2 (germline): SGHDT, YYEEEE. V was cut by 4 bases and J by 0 bases, with 14 bases left in between. This CDR3 region has 15 residues.

Concerning this clonotype: Compared with germline, one end of the junction differs, possibly owing to a read error. The chain is built from TRBV28 and TRBJ2-3; 7 positions match TRBD2. The CDR3 sequence is 15 residues long. CDR1 is MDHEN and CDR2 is SYDVKM in the germline V gene. The CDR3 sequence is CVSNWAAGLSDTQYF. The CDR3 DNA is TGTGTCAGCAACTGGGCAGCGGGGTTATCAGATACGCAGTATTTT.